This is a list of T cell receptor beta chains from one sample in a study of cytomegalovirus exposure and HLA in healthy donors. Profiled with immunoSEQ multiplex PCR; TCRdb holds only in-frame clones, not every one. This sample has about 150,000 clones; approximately 79% occur once, and the top ten carry roughly 6%. Material: PBMCs. The receptors stem from a man in his fifties or sixties in good health and CMV-seropositive. Each CDR3 is given with its conserved first and last residue. The D gene is left open where the match is weak. Clone size is not always given. Where it is, it says once, few, many or a class for expanded clones.

CASSQSGSNQPQHF	TGTGCCAGCTCACAATCGGGTAGCAATCAGCCCCAGCATTTT	TRBV18	TRBJ1-5	-	-
CASSRGTRGGEQYF	TGTGCCAGCTCGAGGGGGACTAGGGGGGGCGAGCAGTACTTC	TRBV6-5	TRBJ2-7	-	TRBD2
CASSLGLAGENGADTQYF	TGTGCTAGCAGCTTGGGACTAGCGGGAGAGAATGGCGCAGATACGCAGTATTTT	TRBV7-7	TRBJ2-3	-	TRBD2
CASSDFDEAQHF	TGTGCCAGCAGTGACTTTGATGAGGCCCAGCATTTT	TRBV6-4	TRBJ1-5	-	-
CASSYGDTFPQPQHF	TGTGCCAGCTCCTATGGGGACACTTTTCCTCAGCCCCAGCATTTT	TRBV28	TRBJ1-5	-	-
CASSWPGQGNTEAFF	TGTGCCAGCAGCTGGCCGGGACAGGGGAACACTGAAGCTTTCTTT	TRBV5-4	TRBJ1-1	-	TRBD1
CASSDPGLAASYNEQFF	TGTGCCAGTAGTGACCCGGGACTAGCGGCTTCGTACAATGAGCAGTTCTTC	TRBV19	TRBJ2-1	few	TRBD2
CASSLLTGSSEQYF	TGCGCCAGCAGCTTGCTTACGGGATCGTCCGAGCAGTACTTC	TRBV5-1	TRBJ2-7	-	-
CASSLSVYGYTF	TGTGCCAGCAGTTTGTCGGTCTATGGCTACACCTTC	TRBV28	TRBJ1-2	-	-
CASSSFGQGDYEQYF	TGTGCCAGCAGTTCTTTCGGACAGGGTGACTACGAGCAGTACTTC	TRBV2	TRBJ2-7	once	TRBD1
CASSQNVGANNEQFF	TGTGCCAGCAGCCAGAATGTGGGAGCCAACAATGAGCAGTTCTTC	TRBV5-5	TRBJ2-1	once	-
CASQTRETDTQYF	TGTGCCAGTCAGACACGGGAGACAGATACGCAGTATTTT	TRBV19	TRBJ2-3	-	-
CASSEDPGMGNQPQHF	TGTGCCAGCAGTGAAGACCCCGGGATGGGCAATCAGCCCCAGCATTTT	TRBV6-1	TRBJ1-5	once	-
CASSQTIQSLYYEQYF	TGTGCCAGCAGCCAGACTATCCAGAGCCTATACTACGAGCAGTACTTC	TRBV2	TRBJ2-7	-	-
CASIRDSLSPQHF	TGTGCCAGCATTAGGGACAGCCTTTCGCCCCAGCATTTT	TRBV6-4	TRBJ1-5	few	TRBD1
CAWSPGVSEKLFF	TGTGCCTGGAGTCCCGGGGTTTCCGAAAAACTGTTTTTT	TRBV30	TRBJ1-4	-	-
CASSEEESVSYEQYF	TGTGCCAGCAGTGAAGAGGAGTCGGTTTCCTACGAGCAGTACTTC	TRBV2	TRBJ2-7	once	-
CASSTGTEGTQYF	TGTGCCAGCAGTACCGGGACAGAAGGTACGCAGTATTTT	TRBV28	TRBJ2-3	-	TRBD1
CATSGEKTSGSTRDF	TGTGCCACCAGCGGGGAGAAAACTAGCGGGAGTACTCGTGACTTC	TRBV15	TRBJ2-7	once	TRBD2
CASSGQGDTGELFF	TGTGCCAGCAGCGGACAGGGGGACACCGGGGAGCTGTTTTTT	TRBV11-3	TRBJ2-2	few	TRBD1
CASSLQGSEGSDTQYF	TGTGCCAGCAGCTTACAGGGGTCCGAGGGTTCAGATACGCAGTATTTT	TRBV11-3	TRBJ2-3	-	-
CASSPTSHQPQHF	TGTGCCAGCAGCCCTACTTCCCATCAGCCCCAGCATTTT	TRBV7-6	TRBJ1-5	-	-
CASSLARTGIGTDTQYF	TGCGCCAGCAGCTTGGCCAGGACAGGGATAGGTACAGATACGCAGTATTTT	TRBV5-1	TRBJ2-3	-	TRBD1
CASSDRGSFYEQYF	TGCGCCAGCAGTGACAGGGGGTCTTTCTACGAGCAGTACTTC	TRBV4-1	TRBJ2-7	-	TRBD1
CASSLAGGLEETQYF	TGTGCCAGCAGCCTAGCAGGGGGCTTGGAAGAGACCCAGTACTTC	TRBV7-9	TRBJ2-5	-	TRBD1
CATSRDGTGFGGYTF	TGTGCCACCAGCAGAGATGGGACAGGGTTCGGGGGCTACACCTTC	TRBV15	TRBJ1-2	-	TRBD1
CASTTGGISGNTIYF	TGTGCCAGCACTACAGGGGGGATCTCTGGAAACACCATATATTTT	TRBV28	TRBJ1-3	-	TRBD1
CASRRVMDTQYF	TGTGCCAGCCGGAGGGTTATGGATACGCAGTATTTT	TRBV28	TRBJ2-3	-	-
CASTDGGASGELFF	TGTGCCAGCACCGATGGGGGGGCGTCCGGGGAGCTGTTTTTT	TRBV6-1	TRBJ2-2	-	-
CAWRTAYGYTF	TGTGCCTGGAGGACAGCCTATGGCTACACCTTC	TRBV30	TRBJ1-2	-	-
CASSLGTGEEQYF	TGTGCCAGCTCACTTGGGACAGGAGAGGAGCAGTACTTC	TRBV18	TRBJ2-7	-	TRBD1
CASSLAGFGSYEQYF	TGTGCCAGCAGCCTTGCAGGGTTCGGCTCCTACGAGCAGTACTTC	TRBV28	TRBJ2-7	-	-
CASSAPFSAGTPDTQYF	TGTGCCAGTAGTGCCCCTTTCTCGGCGGGGACGCCAGATACGCAGTATTTT	TRBV19	TRBJ2-3	-	-
CASSFLSGQGQEKLFF	TGTGCCAGCAGTTTCCTCTCAGGACAGGGACAGGAAAAACTGTTTTTT	TRBV28	TRBJ1-4	few	TRBD1